The 23 T cell receptor beta chains below all came from one sample that was sequenced in a study of control samples from healthy donors and cancer patients. Clones were read by immunoSEQ multiplex PCR, and TCRdb kept only the in-frame ones, dropping some. The sample shows approximately 97,000 clones, approximately 86% of them seen only once. Sequencing was carried out using blood. These receptors all come from a man aged 30 to 39 in good health.

This chain links TRBV2 with TRBJ2-7, with D tentatively TRBD2 (5 bases). The ends were cut back, 6 bases at V and 6 bases at J, with 12 bases in the middle. This CDR3 is built from 12 residues. Germline V lookup: CDR1 SNHLY, CDR2 FYNNEI. The CDR3 sequence: CASRRGQAEQYF. CDR3 nucleotide sequence: TGTGCCAGCAGACGGGGTCAGGCCGAGCAGTACTTC.

The DNA for the CDR3 is TGTGCCATCAGAGCAGCGGGGGGCCAAGAGACCCAGTACTTC. Its translation is CAIRAAGGQETQYF. The J gene is TRBJ2-5, the V gene TRBV10-3, with 9 bases that match TRBD2. Germline V gene data show CDR1 as ENHRY and CDR2 as SYGVKD. V shed 6 bases, J shed 1 base, and the junction held 3 bases outside the gene matches. CDR3 length equals 14 residues.

This clone was seen more than once but under ten times. The rearrangement links TRBV6-5 to TRBJ1-3; TRBD1 aligns across 7 bases. CDR1 is MNHEY, CDR2 SVGAGI, per germline. The CDR3 runs to 14 residues. Trimming took 6 bases from V and 8 from J; bases not matched to a gene: 10. In DNA, the CDR3 is TGTGCCAGCAGCAGCACAGGGGATGGGGACACCATATATTTT. Translating gives CASSSTGDGDTIYF.

This chain connects TRBV10-1 to TRBJ2-7, with D perhaps matching TRBD1 (6 bases). The V end lost 1 base, the J end lost 3 bases, and 13 bases lay between the germline ends. This CDR3 spans 15 amino acids. The germline gives CDR1 WNHNN, CDR2 SYGVQD (reference sequence). The CDR3 bases are TGCGCCAGCAGTGAGTACAGGGAGTTTAACTACGAGCAGTACTTC. Amino acids: CASSEYREFNYEQYF.

The V and J genes are TRBV9 and TRBJ1-3; D may be TRBD1 (6 bases). The CDR3 extends over 15 amino acids. The ends were cut back, 2 bases at V and 4 bases at J, with 13 bases in the middle. Germline V gives CDR1 SGDLS, CDR2 YYNGEE. The DNA for the CDR3 is TGTGCCAGCAGCGTCCTAGAAGGGGGGGGAAACACCATATATTTT. It is translated as CASSVLEGGGNTIYF.

This sequence joins TRBV19 and TRBJ2-2; TRBD2 might be the D (6 bases). The CDR3 totals 16 residues. The germline V gene has CDR1 LNHDA and CDR2 SQIVND (reference sequence). V was shortened by 3 bases and J by 0 bases, with 11 bases between the two germline ends. The CDR3 sequence is CASSIPGLTNTGELFF. CDR3 coding DNA: TGTGCCAGTAGTATTCCGGGACTTACGAACACCGGGGAGCTGTTTTTT.

The chain combines TRBV14 with TRBJ1-5; 9 bases match TRBD1. Germline V gene lookup returns CDR1 SGHDN and CDR2 FVKESK. The CDR3 length is 14 residues. J was trimmed by 6 bases and V by 4 bases; bases with no gene match: 4. The CDR3 sequence is CASSPQGASQPQHF. The CDR3 DNA reads TGTGCCAGCAGCCCACAGGGGGCTAGTCAGCCCCAGCATTTT. Full variable domain (remainder filled in from reference TRBV14 and TRBJ1-5): EAGVTQFPSHSVIEKGQTVTLRCDPISGHDNLYWYRRVMGKEIKFLLHFVKESKQDESGMPNNRFLAERTGGTYSTLKVQPAELEDSGVYFCASSPQGASQPQHFGDGTRLSIL.

This chain uses TRBV7-8 with TRBJ2-6; the D call may be TRBD1 or TRBD2 (6 bases each). Between the trimmed V and J ends, which lost 2 bases and 2 bases, there was a span of 10 bases. The CDR3 is 16 residues long. The germline V gene has CDR1 SGHVS and CDR2 FQNEAQ. The chain's CDR3 is CASSLIGGAGANVLTF. In DNA, the CDR3 is TGTGCCAGCAGCTTAATCGGGGGCGCTGGGGCCAACGTCCTGACTTTC.

The DNA for the CDR3 is TGTGCCAGCAGCCCTATTGGGGGGGCTAATGAAAAACTGTTTTTT. The encoded protein is CASSPIGGANEKLFF. The genes are TRBV7-9 and TRBJ1-4, with D perhaps TRBD1 (5 bases). Trimming left V 5 bases short and J 3 bases short, with 13 bases between. The CDR3 runs 15 residues. Germline CDR1 and CDR2: SEHNR and FQNEAQ (reference sequence).

The chain recombines TRBV5-5 with TRBJ2-7, with D unclear. The germline gives CDR1 SGHKS, CDR2 YYEKEE (reference sequence). The ends were cut back, 1 base at V and 5 bases at J, with 4 bases in the middle. The CDR3 loop spans 11 amino acids. The CDR3 bases are TGTGCCAGCAGCTTGAGAGACGAGCAGTACTTC. Encoded protein: CASSLRDEQYF.

This chain connects TRBV5-1 to TRBJ1-2; D gene uncertain. The CDR3 has 13 residues. Trimming pared 2 bases from V and 2 bases from J, leaving 7 bases between. CDR1 is SGHRS and CDR2 is YFSETQ in the germline V gene. The CDR3 protein is CASSLLENYGYTF. The CDR3 DNA reads TGCGCCAGCAGCTTACTAGAGAACTATGGCTACACCTTC.

The J gene is TRBJ2-3, the V gene TRBV12-5, with D possibly TRBD2 on 7 matching bases. V dropped 1 base and J dropped 2 bases, with 10 bases sitting between them. The CDR3 length is 15 residues. Germline loops: CDR1 LGHNT, CDR2 FRNRAP. In DNA form, the CDR3 reads TGTGCTAGTGGTTTGGGGGGGGGCTTCACAGATACGCAGTATTTT. It codes for CASGLGGGFTDTQYF.

In its sample, this clone was seen a few times. The chain has TRBV7-6 and TRBJ1-1; no clear D gene. V lost 1 base, J lost 5 bases, and 8 bases lay in between. Looked up from germline, CDR1 is SGHVS and CDR2 is FNYEAQ. This CDR3 comprises 13 residues. The chain's CDR3 is CASSLGVGTEAFF. DNA of the CDR3: TGTGCCAGCAGCTTAGGGGTGGGAACTGAAGCTTTCTTT. Full variable domain (remainder filled in from reference TRBV7-6 and TRBJ1-1): GAGVSQSPRYKVTKRGQDVALRCDPISGHVSLYWYRQALGQGPEFLTYFNYEAQQDKSGLPNDRFSAERPEGSISTLTIQRTEQRDSAMYRCASSLGVGTEAFFGQGTRLTVV.

This rearrangement joins TRBV5-1 to TRBJ2-3, with unresolved D. V was shortened by 0 bases and J by 1 base, with 9 bases between the two germline ends. Germline V gene lookup returns CDR1 SGHRS and CDR2 YFSETQ. The CDR3 contains 15 residues. This CDR3 is CASSLVSARTDTQYF. The CDR3 region has the DNA TGCGCCAGCAGCTTGGTGAGCGCTCGCACAGATACGCAGTATTTT.

J is TRBJ2-7 and V is TRBV6-5; D not resolved. V lost 6 bases to trimming and J lost 12 bases, with 18 bases between them. Looked up from germline, CDR1 is MNHEY and CDR2 is SVGAGI. The CDR3 covers 12 residues. CDR3 sequence (DNA): TGTGCCAGCAGAACTACTGCGCCCTTCTGGTACTTC. Protein: CASRTTAPFWYF.

This clone was seen a few times. The chain couples TRBV6-5 to TRBJ1-2; D not resolved. Per the germline V gene, CDR1 is MNHEY and CDR2 is SVGAGI. Trimming removed 6 bases from V and 4 bases from J, with 15 bases in between. There are 14 residues in the CDR3. Here the CDR3 reads CASRLTGVGYGYTF. CDR3 nucleotide sequence: TGTGCCAGCAGATTAACCGGAGTCGGCTATGGCTACACCTTC.

The CDR3 nucleotides read TGTGCCACCAGCAGAGAAGATTTGACTGAAGCTTTCTTT. Translation gives CATSREDLTEAFF. The rearrangement uses TRBV15 and TRBJ1-1; D is uncertain. The CDR3 is made up of 13 amino acids. The germline V and J ends were trimmed by 0 bases and 5 bases, with 7 bases remaining between them. Germline CDR1 and CDR2: LNHNV and YYDKDF (reference sequence).

CDR3 DNA: TGTGCCAGCAGCCAAGGGTTCAACACCGGGGAGCTGTTTTTT. This translates into CASSQGFNTGELFF. The gene calls are TRBV14 and TRBJ2-2; D ambiguous. This CDR3 has 14 amino acids. The V and J ends lost 1 base and 2 bases respectively, with 5 bases between them. Germline assignment: CDR1 SGHDN and CDR2 FVKESK.

The chain recombines TRBV19 with TRBJ1-3, with unresolved D. The CDR3 has 12 residues. V was trimmed by 3 bases and J by 4 bases, leaving 4 bases between them. Germline CDR1 LNHDA, CDR2 SQIVND (reference sequence). The CDR3 loop reads CASSILGNTIYF. CDR3 in DNA: TGTGCCAGTAGTATCCTGGGAAACACCATATATTTT. The complete variable domain, with remaining parts taken from reference TRBV19 and TRBJ1-3, reads DGGITQSPKYLFRKEGQNVTLSCEQNLNHDAMYWYRQDPGQGLRLIYYSQIVNDFQKGDIAEGYSVSREKKESFPLTVTSAQKNPTAFYLCASSILGNTIYFGEGSWLTVV.

The J gene is TRBJ1-2, the V gene TRBV24-1; TRBD1 aligns across 8 bases. The trim removed 6 bases at V and 4 bases at J, leaving 12 bases unmatched. Germline CDR1 and CDR2: KGHDR and SFDVKD. There are 16 residues in the CDR3. CDR3 loop: CATSLPYRGRIYGYTF. In DNA form, the CDR3 reads TGTGCCACCAGTTTACCCTACAGGGGGAGAATCTATGGCTACACCTTC.

V usage is TRBV12-5 and J usage is TRBJ1-6; 7 nucleotides line up with TRBD1. The CDR3 is made up of 14 amino acids. With V trimmed by 5 bases and J by 6 bases, 4 bases remained unmatched. Germline CDR1 is LGHNT and CDR2 is FRNRAP. The CDR3 DNA sequence: TGTGCTAGTGGTACCGGACAGGTTAATTCACCCCTCCACTTT. It translates to CASGTGQVNSPLHF.

The chain has TRBV30 and TRBJ1-2; unclear D gene. Germline V gene data show CDR1 as GTSNPN and CDR2 as SVGIG (reference sequence). This CDR3 comprises 12 residues. With 0 bases removed from V and 8 bases from J, the gap between germline ends came to 10 bases. The CDR3 spells CAWSVTLGGYTF. The DNA of the CDR3 is TGTGCCTGGAGTGTAACTCTCGGGGGCTACACCTTC.

The chain uses TRBV4-1 and TRBJ1-4; 8 positions agree with TRBD1. V shed 1 base, J shed 7 bases, and the junction held 2 bases outside the gene matches. The germline CDR1 and CDR2 sequences are MGHRA and YSYEKL. The CDR3 consists of 14 residues. DNA of the CDR3: TGCGCCAGCAGCCAAGGACAGGGGACTGAAAAACTGTTTTTT. It codes for CASSQGQGTEKLFF.